The clone carrying this T cell receptor (beta chain) was seen a few times. Its antigen remains unidentified. The sample belongs to a study of regulatory T cells in long-lasting Graves disease. General study results and limits: The number of shared public clonotypes was higher in persistent patients (more than 2,500) than new patients (more than 850).

According to the study, TCR beta libraries were built with iRepertoire HTBI primers and CDR3-region Arm-PCR. A single record per CDR3 protein comes from TCRdb applying MiXCR to the multiplex PCR reads. The sample gives over 350,000 distinct CDR3 sequences, about 15% of which show up once; under 20% is in the top ten. Looked up from germline, CDR1 is MNHNY and CDR2 is SVGAGI (reference sequence). The CDR3 spans 17 residues. V was clipped by 0 bases and J by 0 bases; unmatched bases: 3. The sample's time point: newly diagnosed GD, antithyroid drugs for less than 3 months. RNA extracted from PBMCs served as the sequencing template. Another study also made use of these data, one on T cells in Graves' hyperthyroidism and ophthalmopathy.

The source material was peripheral blood mononuclear cells (PBMCs), sampled at new diagnosis, from a patient treated with antithyroid drugs. The chain combines TRBV6-6 with TRBJ2-7; 12 bases fit TRBD2. The receptor's source is a woman in her forties or fifties with Graves disease. The DNA of the CDR3 is TGTGCCAGCAGTTACTCGACGACTAGCGGGAGCTCCTACGAGCAGTACTTC. Protein sequence: CASSYSTTSGSSYEQYF.